Described below is a single TCR beta chain sequence and its context. The specificity of this receptor is unknown. Base qualities are not provided; no much larger clone lies one nucleotide away. Library creation used the immunoSEQ multiplex PCR assay. For the multiplex PCR, a mixture combining 60 forward primers for TCR Vbeta segments and 13 reverse primers for TCR Jbeta segments was used. A multiplex PCR assay on genomic DNA amplified the CDR3 region of rearranged TCR beta genes. Amplified TCR beta libraries were sequenced as 87-base-pair reads on the Illumina HiSeq System. The original pipeline was this. Across the 640 or so repertoires, a later analysis counted approximately 75 million unique TCR beta chains, 9.5 million to 13 million of which were shared by at least two donors. To remove PCR and sequencing errors, raw reads were error-corrected and collapsed into unique sequences using a nearest-neighbor algorithm that merged closely related sequences. Alignment of CDR3 sequences to IMGT reference sequences was used to assign V, D and J gene segments. For a sequence to be retained, a match of at least six nucleotides to both a V gene segment and a J gene segment was required. Rearrangements were called productive when the CDR3 lacked stop codons and stayed in frame with V and J; all others were non-productive. CDR3 was defined according to IMGT convention as the region running from the second conserved V-encoded cysteine to the conserved J-encoded phenylalanine. In an earlier analysis of around 640 of the donors, sequences lacking an unambiguous match to a single V gene segment were excluded. An earlier analysis of about 600 of the donors called V segments functional above 56.7% productive rearrangements and segregating when the between-donor standard deviation exceeded 5%. To diagnose cytomegalovirus status from the catalog of TCR beta chain sequences, a statistical classification framework was built. In a later analysis, TCR nucleotide sequences were compared against IMGT/GENE-DB human TR gene sequences so that V and J genes could be assigned. Using the TCRdist pipeline, a later analysis assigned CDR3 sequences along with most-parsimonious VDJ recombination scenarios. In a later analysis, each TCR beta chain was defined by its CDR3 amino acid sequence together with its V-gene family, and reads lacking a unique V-gene family were excluded. A later analysis removed nearly 600 highly shared, low-generation-probability nucleotide sequences to deal with suspected cross-contamination and a sequencing artifact. For each public chain, a later analysis derived a clonal expansion index from normalized ranks of inferred template counts within each repertoire. In a later analysis, generation probabilities were computed using a VDJ recombination model fitted to out-of-frame rearrangements, and the results were checked against IGoR. In a later analysis, TCR-TCR, TCR-HLA and TCR-CMV co-occurrence was scored with hypergeometric tests, and a repertoire-size bias correction was applied to TCR pairs. False discovery rates were estimated in a later analysis by permuting HLA or CMV assignments 20 times. In a later analysis, co-occurring TCRs were grouped with DBSCAN, and TCRdist sequence similarity was added when clustering was performed within HLA-allele-positive subsets. For co-occurrence clustering, repertoires with fewer than 30,000 or more than 120,000 public chains were excluded, along with roughly 5 repertoires with anomalous nucleotide sharing. TCRdb obtained this table from immuneACCESS and retained in-frame rearrangements with V and J assigned. These tables miss some clones; where compared with another copy, unresolved V genes account for less than half of the shortfall, and the remainder is unexplained. V, J and clone size derive from that table, while D and trimming were established from the DNA sequence. For this sample the table gives about 200,000 clones, of which approximately 80% were detected only once. The ten largest make up roughly a sixth of the sample.

Trimming takes 4 bases from V and 2 bases from J, and the germline ends sit 11 bases apart. CDR1 MGHRA and CDR2 YSYEKL are derived from the germline V gene. The CDR3, cysteine through phenylalanine, is 14 amino acids long. Only the CDR3 DNA stays, 42 bases, in frame from base 1. This entry belongs to a study of cytomegalovirus exposure and HLA in healthy donors (dated by TCRdb to about 2017). About the full investigation: An earlier analysis of some 600 of the donors reported under 300 Gb of sequence data and roughly 120 million unique TCR beta sequences obtained from around 190 million T cells. Approximately 300 gigabases of sequencing data and around 90 million unique TCR sequences made up an early release that covered several hundred HLA-typed donors. Of the 300 to 500 genotyped donors, 81% were placed in the genetic ancestry cluster associated with self-reported Caucasian donors. The study was designed to test whether signatures of past pathogen exposure could be identified by cataloging public T cell receptors. The study used immunosequencing to profile the T cell repertoires of some 600 subjects and linked those repertoires to cytomegalovirus serostatus. Along with the roughly 670-subject first cohort, a separate validation cohort of around 120 different subjects was used. The study combined high-throughput TCR immunosequencing, statistical association of individual TCRs with disease status, and machine learning to predict cytomegalovirus infection status. To study patterns of TCR occurrence, a later analysis re-analyzed previously published TCR beta repertoires from 650 to 750 donors and added high-resolution HLA genotyping. Rather than using new phenotypic data, the later analysis identified candidate immune exposures from TCR beta sequences and from how often those sequences occurred across donors. An earlier analysis of approximately 630 of the donors applied high-throughput TCR beta sequencing to assess whether each TCR beta V gene segment acted as functional or pseudogenic. Donor age, sex, ethnicity and CMV serostatus were compiled alongside the repertoire data. Genome-wide SNP genotypes for about three fifths of the roughly 670 donors were used in a later genetic analysis, which treated that subset as a discovery cohort. All discovery cohort repertoires had been generated using a single sequencing platform. Both class I and class II loci were covered by HLA typing, at four-digit resolution. Typing coverage differed by locus: A, B, C, DRB1 and DQB1 were typed in about 629-630 donors, DQA1 in 500 to 550, DPA1 in some 570, and DPB1 in 450 to 490. Because of strong linkage in the cohort, roughly five DR-DQ haplotypes were treated as single units for association and clustering. On average, approximately 250,000 unique TCR beta nucleotide sequences were sequenced per donor among about 400 genotyped donors of the cohort, with 15% to 20% of those sequences being non-productive.

Points the paper makes about the study in general: A further reported finding was that TCR beta sequences accurately predicted the HLA-A and HLA-B alleles for most subjects in the first cohort. In a later genetic analysis, fewer N-insertions in productive TCRs were reported among donors in an Asian-associated ancestry cluster than the approximately 670-donor mean. Because some donors lacked HLA typing at each locus, the association tests relied only on the typed subset. V-gene and J-gene trimming of TCR beta chains was associated with a missense DCLRE1C variant in a later genetic analysis, and the association was replicated in an independent cohort. In an earlier analysis of 587 of the donors, most TCR beta V segments appeared in productive rearrangements about 87% or about 30% of the time, broadly matching IMGT annotations. A later analysis found that HLA-associated TCR beta chains were more clonally expanded and had lower generation probabilities than equally common non-associated chains. Because the 87-base-pair reads could not distinguish some IMGT-functional V segments, including TRBV6-2 and TRBV6-3, those segments were excluded. In a later analysis, some 18,000 TCR beta sequences were associated with specific HLA alleles at a false discovery rate of 0.05. In both the original and validation cohorts, the classifier was reported to diagnose cytomegalovirus status with high specificity and sensitivity. A group of highly shared sequence variants was considered likely to be a technical artifact of the sequencing pipeline. Most TCR sequences were seen in very few donors, while some public TCRs were found in many individuals. In the study, 164 TCR beta chains were listed as associated with cytomegalovirus. Because counts were too low, seventeen rarely observed V segments, including chromosome 9 orphons, were excluded from the earlier analysis of 587 of the donors. Three of the identified cytomegalovirus-associated TCR beta chains were confirmed in vitro to be specific for cytomegalovirus antigens. It was suggested by the authors that the approach could potentially be generalized to other disease states and immunological phenotypes. According to a later analysis, TCR association rates differed among HLA loci, with DRB1 alleles showing the most associated TCRs and HLA-C alleles showing the fewest. In a later analysis, most CMV-associated TCR beta chains were found to appear HLA-restricted, with HLA associations seemingly driven largely by CMV exposure. When HLA alleles, especially DR and DQ, strongly co-occurred, TCR associations were difficult to assign to individual alleles. For the cohort, immune exposure information was limited to CMV serostatus. In this cohort, only TCR beta chains were sequenced, and detectable features were limited by the absence of alpha or paired-chain data. Linkage disequilibrium might explain the correlated functional status among segregating V segments, but an unknown experimental factor could not be excluded. In a later analysis, several top co-occurrence clusters were reported to appear linked to parvovirus B19, influenza, CMV and Epstein-Barr virus. Roughly uniform sequencing depth across donors was assumed in presence/absence analyses, although this assumption may not hold.

The cohort was made up of 500 to 800 healthy bone marrow donors. At the time of sampling, every cohort member was nominally healthy, though immune exposures that went unrecorded were likely present. The donor was CMV seronegative and was included in the group of about 350 seronegative cohort members. Every donor gave a peripheral blood sample, and the peripheral blood mononuclear cells from that sample were used for TCR beta sequencing. Genomic DNA was extracted from the blood cell samples with the Qiagen DNeasy Blood Extraction Kit. The source material was PBMCs. This clonotype was sampled from a man aged 40-49 years in good health and CMV-seronegative. The chain was built from TRBV4-1 and TRBJ1-1; D gene: possibly TRBD1, on 6 matching bases. The nucleotide sequence is given as TGCGCCAGCAGCCCCCGGACAGAAAACACTGAAGCTTTCTTT. Protein translation: CASSPRTENTEAFF.